The clone carrying this T cell receptor (beta chain) was found once. Other nucleotide sequences from this sample produce the same CDR3. This sample is drawn from a study of blood T cell repertoires in COVID-19. Study at large: COVID-19 samples collected from the United States, Italy and Spain covered acute and convalescent phases. PBMCs, B-cell-depleted T cells, or T cells provided the cDNA or gDNA that made up the material.

Authors' data handling: Estimation of nucleated cell counts relied on the amplification of reference gene primers. This table comes from immunoSEQ multiplex PCR, and its TCRdb copy is limited to in-frame clones, with some not included. V, J and clone size reflect that table, while D and trimming were determined from the DNA. This repertoire shows more than 70,000 clones, about nine tenths found once; its top ten account for 0.75% to 0.8%. Germline trimming cut 3 bases from V and 5 bases from J; bases unmatched to any gene: 2. Germline CDR1 reads LGHDT; CDR2 reads YNNKEL (reference sequence). The length of the CDR3 is 13 residues.

The material sequenced was peripheral blood. The chain links TRBV3-1 (or the pseudogene TRBV3-2) to TRBJ2-5; 8 bases line up with TRBD1. This clonotype was sampled from a woman over 75 with acute or convalescent COVID-19. The CDR3 is CASSHNRGETQYF. The CDR3 nucleotides are TGTGCCAGCAGCCATAACAGGGGGGAGACCCAGTACTTC.